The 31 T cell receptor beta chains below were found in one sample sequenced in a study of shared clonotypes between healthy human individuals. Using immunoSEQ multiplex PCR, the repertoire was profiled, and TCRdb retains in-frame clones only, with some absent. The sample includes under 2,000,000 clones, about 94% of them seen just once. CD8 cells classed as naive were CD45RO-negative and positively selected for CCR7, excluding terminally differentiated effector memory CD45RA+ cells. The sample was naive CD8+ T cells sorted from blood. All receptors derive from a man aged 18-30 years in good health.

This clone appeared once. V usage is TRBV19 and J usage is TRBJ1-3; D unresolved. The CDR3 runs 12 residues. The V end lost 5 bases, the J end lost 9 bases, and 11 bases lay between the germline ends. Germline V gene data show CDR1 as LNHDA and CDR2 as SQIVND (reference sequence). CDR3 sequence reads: CASSPPWGTIYF. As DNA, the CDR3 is TGTGCCAGTAGTCCCCCCTGGGGCACCATATATTTT.

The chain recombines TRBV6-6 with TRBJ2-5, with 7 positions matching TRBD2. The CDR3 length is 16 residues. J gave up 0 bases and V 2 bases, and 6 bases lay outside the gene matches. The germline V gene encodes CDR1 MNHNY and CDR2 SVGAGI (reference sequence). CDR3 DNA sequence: TGTGCCAGCAGTTACCACGGCGGGGGAGACCAAGAGACCCAGTACTTC. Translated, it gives CASSYHGGGDQETQYF.

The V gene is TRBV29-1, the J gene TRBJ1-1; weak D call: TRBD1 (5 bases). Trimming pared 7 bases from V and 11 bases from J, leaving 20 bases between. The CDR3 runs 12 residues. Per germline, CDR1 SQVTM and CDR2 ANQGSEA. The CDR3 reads CSGRDGRGDAFF. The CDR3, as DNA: TGCAGCGGCCGGGACGGCCGCGGTGACGCTTTCTTT.

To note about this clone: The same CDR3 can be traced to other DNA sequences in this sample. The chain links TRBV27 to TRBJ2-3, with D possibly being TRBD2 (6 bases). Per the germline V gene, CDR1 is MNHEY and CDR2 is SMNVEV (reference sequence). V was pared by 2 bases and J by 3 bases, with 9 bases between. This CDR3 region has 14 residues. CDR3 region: CASSLEGGTDTQYF. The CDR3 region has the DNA TGTGCCAGCAGTTTAGAAGGAGGGACAGATACGCAGTATTTT.

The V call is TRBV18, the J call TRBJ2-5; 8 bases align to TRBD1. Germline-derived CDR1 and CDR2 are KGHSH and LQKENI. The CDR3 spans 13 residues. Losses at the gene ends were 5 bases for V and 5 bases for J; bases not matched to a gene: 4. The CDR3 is CASSMTGEETQYF. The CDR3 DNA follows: TGTGCCAGCTCAATGACAGGGGAGGAGACCCAGTACTTC.

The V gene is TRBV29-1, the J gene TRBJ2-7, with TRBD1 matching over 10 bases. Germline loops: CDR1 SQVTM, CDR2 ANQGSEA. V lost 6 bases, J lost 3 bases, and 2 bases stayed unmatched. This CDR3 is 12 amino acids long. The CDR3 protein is CSVWTGGYEQYF. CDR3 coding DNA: TGCAGCGTCTGGACAGGGGGCTACGAGCAGTACTTC.

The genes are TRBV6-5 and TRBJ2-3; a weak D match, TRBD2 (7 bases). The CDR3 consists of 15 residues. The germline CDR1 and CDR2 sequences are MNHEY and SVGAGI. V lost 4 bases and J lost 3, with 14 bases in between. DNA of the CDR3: TGTGCCAGCAGTTCGACGGGGGGCCGTACAGATACGCAGTATTTT. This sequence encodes CASSSTGGRTDTQYF.

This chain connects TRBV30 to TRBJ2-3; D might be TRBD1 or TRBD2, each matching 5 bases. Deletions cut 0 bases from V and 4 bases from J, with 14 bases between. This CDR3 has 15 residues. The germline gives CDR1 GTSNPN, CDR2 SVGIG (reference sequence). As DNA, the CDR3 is TGTGCCTGGAGTGTACAGGACTCCCCGCCAGATACGCAGTATTTT. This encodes CAWSVQDSPPDTQYF.

CDR3 DNA sequence: TGTGCCAGTAGTATCGTGACAGGAGGCTACGAGCAGTACTTC. It codes for CASSIVTGGYEQYF. This chain joins TRBV19 and TRBJ2-7; possible D gene TRBD1, 6 bases. CDR3 length: 14 amino acids. Trimming took 3 bases from V and 3 from J, leaving 12 bases between them. Germline lookup yields CDR1 LNHDA and CDR2 SQIVND (reference sequence).

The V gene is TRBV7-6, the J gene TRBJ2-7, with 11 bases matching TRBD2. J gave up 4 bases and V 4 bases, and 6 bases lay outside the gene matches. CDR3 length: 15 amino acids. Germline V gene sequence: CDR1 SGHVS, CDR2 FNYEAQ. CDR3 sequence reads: CASSYGLAGHYEQYF. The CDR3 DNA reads TGTGCCAGCAGCTATGGACTAGCGGGCCATTACGAGCAGTACTTC.

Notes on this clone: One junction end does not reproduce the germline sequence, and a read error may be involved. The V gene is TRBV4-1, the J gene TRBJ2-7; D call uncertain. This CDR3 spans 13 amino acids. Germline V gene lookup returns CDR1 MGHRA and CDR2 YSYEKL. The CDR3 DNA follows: TGCGCCAGCAGCCAAGAAATTACTGGTAATCCTGACTTC. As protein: CASSQEITGNPDF.

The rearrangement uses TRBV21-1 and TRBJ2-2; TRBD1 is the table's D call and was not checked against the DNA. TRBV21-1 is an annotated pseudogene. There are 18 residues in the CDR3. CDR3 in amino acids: CASKVVAGTGGPTGELFF. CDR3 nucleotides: TGTGCCAGCAAAGTGGTTGCGGGAACAGGGGGTCCTACCGGGGAGCTGTTTTTT.

The CDR3 DNA is TGTGCCAGTAGTAAGGGAGGGCAGGCGGGGGACACTGAAGCTTTCTTT. This translates into CASSKGGQAGDTEAFF. The genes are TRBV19 and TRBJ1-1, with D perhaps TRBD1 (5 bases). This CDR3 is 16 amino acids long. Between the trimmed V and J ends, which lost 4 bases and 3 bases, there was a span of 18 bases. Germline V CDR1 and CDR2: LNHDA, SQIVND (reference sequence).

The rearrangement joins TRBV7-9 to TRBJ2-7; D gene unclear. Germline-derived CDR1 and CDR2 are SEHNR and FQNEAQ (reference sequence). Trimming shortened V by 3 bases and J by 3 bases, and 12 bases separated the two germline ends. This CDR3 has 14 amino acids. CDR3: CASSFAGPHYEQYF. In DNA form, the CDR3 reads TGTGCCAGCAGCTTTGCAGGTCCCCACTACGAGCAGTACTTC.

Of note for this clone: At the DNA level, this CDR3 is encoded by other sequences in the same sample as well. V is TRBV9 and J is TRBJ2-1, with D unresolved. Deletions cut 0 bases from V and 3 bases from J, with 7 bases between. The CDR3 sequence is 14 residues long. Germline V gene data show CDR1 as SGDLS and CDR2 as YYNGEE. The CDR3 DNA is TGTGCCAGCAGCGTAGGACGAGACTACAATGAGCAGTTCTTC. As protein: CASSVGRDYNEQFF.

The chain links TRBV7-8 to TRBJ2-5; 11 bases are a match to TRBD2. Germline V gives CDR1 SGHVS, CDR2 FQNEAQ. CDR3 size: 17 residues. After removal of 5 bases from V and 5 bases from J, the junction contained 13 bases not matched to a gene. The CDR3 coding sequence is TGTGCCAGCAGCGCGATGTTAGCGGGAGGGCCGCCCGAGACCCAGTACTTC. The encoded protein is CASSAMLAGGPPETQYF.

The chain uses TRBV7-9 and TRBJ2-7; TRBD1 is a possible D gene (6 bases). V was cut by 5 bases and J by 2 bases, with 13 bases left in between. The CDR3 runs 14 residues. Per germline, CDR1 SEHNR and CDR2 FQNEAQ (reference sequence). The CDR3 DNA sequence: TGTGCCAGCAGCGCCCGGACAGACCCCTACGAGCAGTACTTC. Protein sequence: CASSARTDPYEQYF.

The CDR3: CASSYLGGGPSYNEQFF. For the CDR3, the DNA is TGTGCCAGCAGTTACTTAGGCGGGGGCCCCTCCTACAATGAGCAGTTCTTC. The rearrangement uses TRBV6-9 and TRBJ2-1, with a weak D call TRBD2 (7 bases). Trimming removed 3 bases at V and 0 bases at J, with 15 bases between. CDR1 is MNHGY, CDR2 SVAAGI, per germline. This CDR3 is built from 17 residues.

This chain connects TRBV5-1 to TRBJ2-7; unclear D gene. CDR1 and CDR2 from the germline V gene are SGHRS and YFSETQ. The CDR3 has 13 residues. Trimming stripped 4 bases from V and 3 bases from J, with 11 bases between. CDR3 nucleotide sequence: TGCGCCAGCAGCATAGGGCCTAACTACGAGCAGTACTTC. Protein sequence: CASSIGPNYEQYF.

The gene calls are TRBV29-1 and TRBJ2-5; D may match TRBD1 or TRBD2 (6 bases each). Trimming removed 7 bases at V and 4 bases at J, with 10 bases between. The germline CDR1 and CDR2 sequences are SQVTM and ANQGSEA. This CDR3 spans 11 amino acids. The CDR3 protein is CSGGAGETQYF. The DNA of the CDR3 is TGCAGCGGGGGGGCAGGAGAGACCCAGTACTTC.

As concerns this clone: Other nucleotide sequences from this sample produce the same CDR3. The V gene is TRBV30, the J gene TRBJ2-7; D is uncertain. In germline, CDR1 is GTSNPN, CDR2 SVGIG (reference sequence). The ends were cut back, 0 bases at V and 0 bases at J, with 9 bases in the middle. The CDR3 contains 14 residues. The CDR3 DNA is TGTGCCTGGAGTGTAGGGCAGGTCTCCTACGAGCAGTACTTC. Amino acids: CAWSVGQVSYEQYF.

The CDR3 is CSVDSGNEQFF. The CDR3 bases are TGCAGCGTTGACTCGGGGAATGAGCAGTTCTTC. This rearrangement joins TRBV29-1 to TRBJ2-1, with D tentatively TRBD2 (5 bases). Germline-derived CDR1 and CDR2 are SQVTM and ANQGSEA. Trimming stripped 3 bases from V and 7 bases from J, with 7 bases between. The CDR3 runs 11 residues.

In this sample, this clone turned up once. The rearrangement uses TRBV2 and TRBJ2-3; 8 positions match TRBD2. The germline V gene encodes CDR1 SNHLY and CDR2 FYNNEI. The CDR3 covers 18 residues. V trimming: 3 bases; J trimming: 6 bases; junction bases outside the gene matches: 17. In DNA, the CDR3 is TGTGCCAGCAGTGACTGGGCGGCTCCGCGGGAGGCTGGGGATACGCAGTATTTT. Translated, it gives CASSDWAAPREAGDTQYF.

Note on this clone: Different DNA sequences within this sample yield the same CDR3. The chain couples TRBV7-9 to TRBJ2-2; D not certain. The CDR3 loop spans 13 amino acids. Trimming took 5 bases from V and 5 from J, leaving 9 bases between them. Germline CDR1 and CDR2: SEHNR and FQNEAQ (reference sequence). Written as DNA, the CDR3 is TGTGCCAGCAGCCTCAGACTTACCGGGGAGCTGTTTTTT. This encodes CASSLRLTGELFF.

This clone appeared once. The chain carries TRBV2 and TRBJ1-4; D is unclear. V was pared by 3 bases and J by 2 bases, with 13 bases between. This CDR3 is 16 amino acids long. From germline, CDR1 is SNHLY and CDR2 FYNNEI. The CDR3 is CASSDMGRATNEKLFF. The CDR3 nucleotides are TGTGCCAGCAGTGACATGGGTAGGGCCACTAATGAAAAACTGTTTTTT.

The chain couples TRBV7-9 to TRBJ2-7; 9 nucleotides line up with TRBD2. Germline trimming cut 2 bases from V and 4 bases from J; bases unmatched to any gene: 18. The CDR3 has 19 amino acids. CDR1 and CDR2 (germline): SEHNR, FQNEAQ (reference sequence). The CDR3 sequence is CASSLSSTVAGELLYEQYF. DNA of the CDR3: TGTGCCAGCAGCTTATCGAGCACGGTAGCGGGAGAACTACTTTACGAGCAGTACTTC.

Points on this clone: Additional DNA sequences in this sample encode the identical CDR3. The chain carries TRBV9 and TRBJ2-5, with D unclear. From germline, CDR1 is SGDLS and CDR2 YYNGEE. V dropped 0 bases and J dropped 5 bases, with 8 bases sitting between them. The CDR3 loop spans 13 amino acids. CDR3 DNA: TGTGCCAGCAGCGTAGGTCTTGGGGAGACCCAGTACTTC. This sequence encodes CASSVGLGETQYF.

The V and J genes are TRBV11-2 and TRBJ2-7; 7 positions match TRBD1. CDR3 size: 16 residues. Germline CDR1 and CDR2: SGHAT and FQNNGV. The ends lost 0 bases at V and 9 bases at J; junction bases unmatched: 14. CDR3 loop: CASSLDGETGSMVQYF. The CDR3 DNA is TGTGCCAGCAGCTTAGATGGAGAGACAGGGTCGATGGTGCAGTACTTC.

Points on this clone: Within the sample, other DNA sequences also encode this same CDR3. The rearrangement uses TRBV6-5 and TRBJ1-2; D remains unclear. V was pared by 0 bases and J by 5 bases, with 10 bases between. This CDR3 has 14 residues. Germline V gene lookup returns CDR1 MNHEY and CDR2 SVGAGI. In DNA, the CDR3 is TGTGCCAGCAGTTACTCGACCGGCCTTTATGGCTACACCTTC. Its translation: CASSYSTGLYGYTF.

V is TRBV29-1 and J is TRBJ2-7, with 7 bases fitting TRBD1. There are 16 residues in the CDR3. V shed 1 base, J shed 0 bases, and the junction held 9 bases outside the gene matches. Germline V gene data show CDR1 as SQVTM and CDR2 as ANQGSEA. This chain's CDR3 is CSVEGPGTAHSYEQYF. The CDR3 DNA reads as TGCAGCGTTGAAGGTCCCGGGACAGCCCACTCCTACGAGCAGTACTTC.

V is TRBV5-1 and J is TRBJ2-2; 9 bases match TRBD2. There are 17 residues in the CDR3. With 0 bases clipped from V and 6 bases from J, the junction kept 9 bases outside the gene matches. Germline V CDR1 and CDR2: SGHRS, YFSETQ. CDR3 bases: TGCGCCAGCAGCTTGGCCAGGCTAGCGGGAAGGCCCGGGGAGCTGTTTTTT. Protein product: CASSLARLAGRPGELFF. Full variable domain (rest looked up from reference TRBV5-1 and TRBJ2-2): KAGVTQTPRYLIKTRGQQVTLSCSPISGHRSVSWYQQTPGQGLQFLFEYFSETQRNKGNFPGRFSGRQFSNSRSEMNVSTLELGDSALYLCASSLARLAGRPGELFFGEGSRLTVL.